Presented here are 25 T cell receptor beta chains from one specimen sequenced in a study of blood T cell repertoires in COVID-19. The method was immunoSEQ multiplex PCR; TCRdb's version includes in-frame clones alone and lacks a portion of them. The sample lists about 260,000 clones, around four fifths occurring once. Sequencing was carried out using peripheral blood. These receptors were collected from a man aged 60 to 69 who had recovered from COVID-19.

The chain has TRBV27 and TRBJ2-7; the match to TRBD1 covers 10 bases. V dropped 5 bases and J dropped 6; count of bases not matched to a gene: 10. This CDR3 has 15 amino acids. From germline, CDR1 is MNHEY and CDR2 SMNVEV (reference sequence). DNA of the CDR3: TGTGCCAGCAGTCCCTCCGGGACAGGGGCGTTCGAGCAGTACTTC. Residues: CASSPSGTGAFEQYF.

This chain uses TRBV7-6 with TRBJ2-7; 8 nucleotides agree with TRBD2. This CDR3 is 17 amino acids long. With V trimmed by 1 base and J by 6 bases, 14 bases remained unmatched. Per the germline V gene, CDR1 is SGHVS and CDR2 is FNYEAQ. The CDR3 region has the DNA TGTGCCAGCAGCTTAGGAGGGACTAGTATGGCCGCTGGCGAGCAGTACTTC. Translation gives CASSLGGTSMAAGEQYF.

This chain links TRBV6-2 or TRBV6-3 with TRBJ1-3, with a possible D match to TRBD1 (5 bases). Germline V CDR1 and CDR2: MNHEY, SVGEGT. The CDR3 length is 15 residues. With 2 bases removed from V and 1 base from J, the gap between germline ends came to 9 bases. The CDR3, as DNA: TGTGCCAGCAGTTACACGGGGGGATCTGGAAACACCATATATTTT. This encodes CASSYTGGSGNTIYF.

This sequence joins TRBV7-8 and TRBJ2-7; TRBD2 agrees at 7 bases. V trimming: 1 base; J trimming: 3 bases; junction bases outside the gene matches: 9. Germline V gives CDR1 SGHVS, CDR2 FQNEAQ. CDR3 length: 16 amino acids. CDR3 protein: CASSLERTGGLYEQYF. DNA of the CDR3: TGTGCCAGCAGCTTAGAGAGGACGGGAGGCCTCTACGAGCAGTACTTC.

This clone has only a few counts. V usage is TRBV14 and J usage is TRBJ1-2, with 9 bases aligning to TRBD1. CDR1 is SGHDN and CDR2 is FVKESK in the germline V gene. CDR3 length equals 18 residues. J lost 4 bases, V lost 0 bases, and 12 bases had no gene match. The CDR3 loop reads CASSQDSFRTGDGYGYTF. Written as DNA, the CDR3 is TGTGCCAGCAGCCAAGATTCTTTTCGGACAGGGGATGGCTATGGCTACACCTTC.

This chain connects TRBV27 to TRBJ2-1, with D tentatively TRBD1 (5 bases). Germline V gives CDR1 MNHEY, CDR2 SMNVEV (reference sequence). Trimming stripped 6 bases from V and 0 bases from J, with 9 bases between. The CDR3 extends over 14 amino acids. As DNA, the CDR3 is TGTGCCAGCAGGACAGATCTCTCCTACAATGAGCAGTTCTTC. It yields the protein CASRTDLSYNEQFF.

This clone was recorded many times. The chain joins TRBV5-1 to TRBJ2-3; 7 bases are a match to TRBD2. CDR3 size: 16 residues. CDR1 and CDR2 (germline): SGHRS, YFSETQ. V shed 5 bases, J shed 4 bases, and the junction held 13 bases outside the gene matches. The CDR3 coding sequence is TGCGCCAGCAGTTATAGACCGGGAGGAGGCGCAGATACGCAGTATTTT. Translation gives CASSYRPGGGADTQYF.

The genes are TRBV28 and TRBJ2-1, with 10 bases identical to TRBD2. The CDR3 has 22 residues. Germline V gene data show CDR1 as MDHEN and CDR2 as SYDVKM. The V gene end was trimmed by 3 bases and the J gene end by 3 bases; junction bases not matched to a gene: 23. DNA of the CDR3: TGTGCCAGCAGTTTCACCCCCAAGATTCCTAGCGGGGGTAGAGGTTTCTACAATGAGCAGTTCTTC. Protein sequence: CASSFTPKIPSGGRGFYNEQFF.

DNA of the CDR3: TGTGCCAGTAGTATTACTAGCGGGAGCTCCTACGAGCAGTACTTC. Its translation: CASSITSGSSYEQYF. The J gene is TRBJ2-7, the V gene TRBV19; 11 positions agree with TRBD2. This CDR3 region has 15 residues. V lost 3 bases, J lost 0 bases, and 1 base stayed unmatched. CDR1 LNHDA and CDR2 SQIVND come from the germline V gene (reference sequence).

This chain uses TRBV14 with TRBJ2-1; D may be TRBD2 (6 bases). Germline V gives CDR1 SGHDN, CDR2 FVKESK. V was cut by 2 bases and J by 8 bases, with 16 bases left in between. The CDR3 contains 15 residues. CDR3 sequence reads: CASSQKFGWGDEQFF. For the CDR3, the DNA is TGTGCCAGCAGCCAAAAGTTCGGGTGGGGGGATGAGCAGTTCTTC. The entire variable domain, with the rest obtained from reference TRBV14 and TRBJ2-1, is as follows: EAGVTQFPSHSVIEKGQTVTLRCDPISGHDNLYWYRRVMGKEIKFLLHFVKESKQDESGMPNNRFLAERTGGTYSTLKVQPAELEDSGVYFCASSQKFGWGDEQFFGPGTRLTVL.

This clone was picked up many times. The J gene is TRBJ2-2, the V gene TRBV5-1; 8 bases agree with TRBD1. V lost 4 bases, J lost 8 bases, and 7 bases stayed unmatched. CDR1 is SGHRS, CDR2 YFSETQ, per germline. The CDR3 totals 14 residues. CDR3 nucleotide sequence: TGCGCCAGCAGCCTTGGGACAGGTTCGGGGGAGCTGTTTTTT. Translating it yields CASSLGTGSGELFF.

The chain is built from TRBV7-9 and TRBJ2-3; 7 bases map to TRBD2. The CDR3 runs to 18 residues. V shed 1 base and J 1 base; nucleotides not matched to a gene: 11. Looked up from germline, CDR1 is SEHNR and CDR2 is FQNEAQ (reference sequence). The CDR3 DNA sequence: TGTGCCAGCAGCTTAGTCGGGAGGCCCTCGGACCGCACAGATACGCAGTATTTT. It is translated as CASSLVGRPSDRTDTQYF. Full variable domain (missing parts from reference TRBV7-9 and TRBJ2-3): DTGVSQNPRHKITKRGQNVTFRCDPISEHNRLYWYRQTLGQGPEFLTYFQNEAQLEKSRLLSDRFSAERPKGSFSTLEIQRTEQGDSAMYLCASSLVGRPSDRTDTQYFGPGTRLTVL.

The chain couples TRBV6-6 to TRBJ2-2, with TRBD2 matching 10 bases. Looked up from germline, CDR1 is MNHNY and CDR2 is SVGAGI (reference sequence). The CDR3 extends over 15 amino acids. Unmatched junction bases numbered 0, after V lost 4 bases and J lost 1 base. This CDR3 reads CASSSSGGNTGELFF. The CDR3 DNA reads TGTGCCAGCAGTTCTAGCGGGGGGAACACCGGGGAGCTGTTTTTT.

This chain connects TRBV29-1 to TRBJ1-1; no reliable D call. Trimming pared 5 bases from V and 6 bases from J, leaving 10 bases between. Per the germline V gene, CDR1 is SQVTM and CDR2 is ANQGSEA. The CDR3 runs to 11 residues. The CDR3 sequence is CSVPQYPEAFF. The CDR3 DNA reads TGCAGCGTTCCTCAGTACCCTGAAGCTTTCTTT.

The genes are TRBV18 and TRBJ2-2; TRBD1 agrees at 8 bases. J lost 7 bases, V lost 2 bases, and 6 bases had no gene match. The CDR3 is 15 amino acids. Germline lookup yields CDR1 KGHSH and CDR2 LQKENI. CDR3 region: CASSPRTGLNGELFF. In DNA, the CDR3 is TGTGCCAGCTCACCAAGGACAGGGTTGAACGGGGAGCTGTTTTTT.

The chain is built from TRBV6-5 and TRBJ2-1; 9 positions agree with TRBD1. Germline V gives CDR1 MNHEY, CDR2 SVGAGI. With 7 bases clipped from V and 6 bases from J, the junction kept 4 bases outside the gene matches. CDR3 size: 13 residues. The CDR3 here is CASKRTGANEQFF. The CDR3 DNA sequence: TGTGCCAGCAAAAGGACAGGGGCCAATGAGCAGTTCTTC.

CDR3 region: CATSDVTSGYTDTQYF. DNA of the CDR3: TGTGCCACCAGTGATGTGACTAGCGGCTACACAGATACGCAGTATTTT. V and J are TRBV24-1 and TRBJ2-3, with TRBD2 identical over 9 bases. CDR1 is KGHDR, CDR2 SFDVKD, per germline. The V segment lost 3 bases and the J segment 2 bases; nucleotides outside the gene matches: 5. This CDR3 region has 16 residues.

The rearrangement links TRBV28 to TRBJ1-1; tentatively, D is TRBD1 (5 bases). Deletions cut 7 bases from V and 7 bases from J, with 7 bases between. Germline V CDR1 and CDR2: MDHEN, SYDVKM. The CDR3 is 10 residues long. CDR3 residues: CASIRDEAFF. In nucleotides, the CDR3 is TGTGCCAGCATCAGGGATGAAGCTTTCTTT. Complete variable domain (other parts from reference TRBV28 and TRBJ1-1): DVKVTQSSRYLVKRTGEKVFLECVQDMDHENMFWYRQDPGLGLRLIYFSYDVKMKEKGDIPEGYSVSREKKERFSLILESASTNQTSMYLCASIRDEAFFGQGTRLTVV.

This rearrangement joins TRBV2 to TRBJ1-2; D might be TRBD1 (5 bases). The V end lost 6 bases, the J end lost 8 bases, and 13 bases lay between the germline ends. Per germline, CDR1 SNHLY and CDR2 FYNNEI. CDR3 length: 12 amino acids. The CDR3 DNA reads as TGTGCCAGCAGAGGGCAGGGCCAGGGCTACACCTTC. As protein: CASRGQGQGYTF.

V usage is TRBV6-5 and J usage is TRBJ1-2; TRBD1 aligns across 11 bases. Per germline, CDR1 MNHEY and CDR2 SVGAGI. This CDR3 is built from 15 residues. Unmatched junction bases numbered 9, after V lost 8 bases and J lost 4 bases. The CDR3 DNA reads TGTGCCAGCGAAAAGGACAGGGGGCTCACCTATGGCTACACCTTC. Residues: CASEKDRGLTYGYTF.

The genes are TRBV5-4 and TRBJ2-3; the D is unclear. This CDR3 has 13 residues. Germline CDR1 reads SGHNT; CDR2 reads YYREEE (reference sequence). The germline V and J ends were trimmed by 1 base and 5 bases, with 8 bases remaining between them. The CDR3: CASSLSREDTQYF. The CDR3 DNA sequence: TGTGCCAGCAGCTTGTCGAGAGAAGATACGCAGTATTTT.

The chain uses TRBV7-9 and TRBJ2-7; TRBD2 aligns across 12 bases. The CDR3 has 15 amino acids. V trimming: 5 bases; J trimming: 7 bases; junction bases outside the gene matches: 9. Germline CDR1 and CDR2: SEHNR and FQNEAQ (reference sequence). Here the CDR3 DNA reads TGTGCCAGCAGCCCGAGACTAGCGGGAGCCGGAGAGCAGTACTTC. Translation gives CASSPRLAGAGEQYF. Variable domain in full (rest from reference TRBV7-9 and TRBJ2-7): DTGVSQNPRHKITKRGQNVTFRCDPISEHNRLYWYRQTLGQGPEFLTYFQNEAQLEKSRLLSDRFSAERPKGSFSTLEIQRTEQGDSAMYLCASSPRLAGAGEQYFGPGTRLTVT.

The chain uses TRBV2 and TRBJ2-7; 13 bases line up with TRBD2. V lost 8 bases and J lost 2; bases outside the gene matches: 0. The germline gives CDR1 SNHLY, CDR2 FYNNEI. The CDR3 covers 13 residues. CDR3 residues: CASGTSGTYEQYF. CDR3 coding DNA: TGTGCCAGCGGGACTAGCGGGACCTACGAGCAGTACTTC.

The V and J genes are TRBV28 and TRBJ2-5; D call uncertain. This CDR3 has 13 residues. In germline, CDR1 is MDHEN, CDR2 SYDVKM. The V end was cut by 2 bases, the J end by 5 bases, with 9 bases between. This CDR3 is CASSLSRRETQYF. DNA for the CDR3: TGTGCCAGCAGTTTAAGCCGGCGGGAGACCCAGTACTTC.

This rearrangement joins TRBV30 to TRBJ2-7, with D maybe TRBD1 (6 bases). V was trimmed by 5 bases and J by 3 bases, leaving 8 bases between them. The CDR3 contains 11 residues. The germline V gene encodes CDR1 GTSNPN and CDR2 SVGIG (reference sequence). Here the CDR3 reads CAWQDSYEQYF. The CDR3 coding sequence is TGTGCCTGGCAGGACAGCTACGAGCAGTACTTC.